At least ten counts were recorded for the clone carrying this TCR beta chain. The diagnostic basis comprised clinical symptoms, serum thyroxine and TRAb, thyroid ultrasound and orbital computed tomography. Amplification of TCR beta CDR3 regions was performed using RNA transcripts as template. HTBI primers were the set used in a first-round RT-PCR of the TCR CDR3. One entry per CDR3 protein results from TCRdb running MiXCR on the multiplex PCR reads. Of more than 350,000 distinct CDR3 sequences listed, more than 12% are singletons. The data were taken from a study of T cells in Graves' hyperthyroidism and ophthalmopathy. Trimming took 5 bases from V and 0 from J; bases not matched to a gene: 9. Germline CDR1 and CDR2: DFQATT and SNEGSKA (reference sequence). The length of the CDR3 is 16 residues.

The sequenced sample was blood. This chain connects TRBV20-1 to TRBJ2-3; TRBD2 aligns across 9 bases. The receptor was derived from a woman aged 25 to 39 with Graves' ophthalmopathy. Written as DNA, the CDR3 is TGCAGTGCTTCAGCTTTAGCGGGGGATAGCACAGATACGCAGTATTTT. As protein: CSASALAGDSTDTQYF.